The TCR beta chain under discussion was sequenced for a study of T cells after yellow fever vaccination. Study-level findings and limits: Boosting was followed by the reappearance of most primary-vaccination clones (around 96% CD4, 70% to 90% CD8).

V shed 5 bases and J shed 4 bases, with 16 bases lying between them. There are 15 residues in the CDR3. Germline CDR1 and CDR2: SGHVS and FNYEAQ. 5'RACE template switching generated TCR cDNA, adding a universal primer site and UMIs. TCRdb reprocessed the 5' RACE reads with MiXCR, giving one entry per CDR3 protein. The sample records 600,000 to 750,000 distinct CDR3 sequences, approximately 13% being singletons. As to this clonotype: The antigen is not known.

The input for sequencing was PBMCs, taken on the day of the yellow fever booster vaccination. The receptor was isolated from a man aged 25-40 years who received the YFV17D yellow fever vaccine. This chain joins TRBV7-6 and TRBJ2-3; the D gene is possibly TRBD1 (5 bases). The CDR3 sequence: CASSQQVKRPDTQYF. The CDR3 bases are TGTGCCAGCAGCCAACAGGTCAAGAGGCCAGATACGCAGTATTTT. Full variable domain (outside the CDR3, taken from reference TRBV7-6 and TRBJ2-3): GAGVSQSPRYKVTKRGQDVALRCDPISGHVSLYWYRQALGQGPEFLTYFNYEAQQDKSGLPNDRFSAERPEGSISTLTIQRTEQRDSAMYRCASSQQVKRPDTQYFGPGTRLTVL.